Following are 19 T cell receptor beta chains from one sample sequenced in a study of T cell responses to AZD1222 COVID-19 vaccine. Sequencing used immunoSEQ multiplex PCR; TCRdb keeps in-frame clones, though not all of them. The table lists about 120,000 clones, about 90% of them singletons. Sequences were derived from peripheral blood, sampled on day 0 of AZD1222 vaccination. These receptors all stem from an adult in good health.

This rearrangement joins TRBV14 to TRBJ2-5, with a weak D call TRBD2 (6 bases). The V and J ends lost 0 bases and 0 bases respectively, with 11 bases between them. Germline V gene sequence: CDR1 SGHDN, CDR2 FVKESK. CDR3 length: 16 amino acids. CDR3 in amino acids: CASSQDWGRYQETQYF. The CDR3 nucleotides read TGTGCCAGCAGCCAAGATTGGGGGAGGTACCAAGAGACCCAGTACTTC. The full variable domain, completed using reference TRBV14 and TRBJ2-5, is EAGVTQFPSHSVIEKGQTVTLRCDPISGHDNLYWYRRVMGKEIKFLLHFVKESKQDESGMPNNRFLAERTGGTYSTLKVQPAELEDSGVYFCASSQDWGRYQETQYFGPGTRLLVL.

The CDR3 is CASSAQLASGELFF. CDR3 nucleotides: TGTGCCAGCAGTGCACAACTCGCTTCCGGGGAGCTGTTTTTT. The V and J genes are TRBV2 and TRBJ2-2, with unresolved D. CDR1 SNHLY and CDR2 FYNNEI come from the germline V gene. The germline V and J ends were trimmed by 4 bases and 6 bases, with 12 bases remaining between them. This CDR3 spans 14 amino acids.

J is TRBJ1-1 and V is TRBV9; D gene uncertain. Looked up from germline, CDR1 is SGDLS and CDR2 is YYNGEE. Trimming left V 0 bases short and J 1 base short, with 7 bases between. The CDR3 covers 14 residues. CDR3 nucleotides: TGTGCCAGCAGCGTAGAAGGCGAGAACACTGAAGCTTTCTTT. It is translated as CASSVEGENTEAFF.

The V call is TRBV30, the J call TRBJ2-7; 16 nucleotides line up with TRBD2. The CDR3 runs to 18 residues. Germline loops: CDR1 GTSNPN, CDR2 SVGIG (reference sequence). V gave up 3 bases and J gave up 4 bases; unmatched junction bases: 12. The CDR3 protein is CAWSPRGLAGGPKYEQYF. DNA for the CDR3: TGTGCCTGGAGCCCACGGGGACTAGCGGGAGGGCCTAAGTACGAGCAGTACTTC.

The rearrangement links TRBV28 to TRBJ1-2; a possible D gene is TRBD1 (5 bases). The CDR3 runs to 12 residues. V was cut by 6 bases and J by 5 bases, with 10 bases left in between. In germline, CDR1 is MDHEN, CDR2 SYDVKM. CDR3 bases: TGTGCCAGCAGGGGACCGGAATATGGCTACACCTTC. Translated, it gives CASRGPEYGYTF.

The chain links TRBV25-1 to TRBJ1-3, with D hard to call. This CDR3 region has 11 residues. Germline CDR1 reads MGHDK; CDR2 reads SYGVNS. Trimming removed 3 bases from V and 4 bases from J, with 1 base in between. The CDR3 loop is CASSEGNTIYF. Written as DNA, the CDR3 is TGTGCCAGCAGTGAGGGAAACACCATATATTTT.

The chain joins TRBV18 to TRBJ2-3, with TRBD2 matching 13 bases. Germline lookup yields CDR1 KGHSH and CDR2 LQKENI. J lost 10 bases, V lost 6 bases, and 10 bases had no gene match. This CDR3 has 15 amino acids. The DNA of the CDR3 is TGTGCCAGCTCTCAAGGGACTAGCGGGGCGCGACCGCAGTATTTT. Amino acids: CASSQGTSGARPQYF.

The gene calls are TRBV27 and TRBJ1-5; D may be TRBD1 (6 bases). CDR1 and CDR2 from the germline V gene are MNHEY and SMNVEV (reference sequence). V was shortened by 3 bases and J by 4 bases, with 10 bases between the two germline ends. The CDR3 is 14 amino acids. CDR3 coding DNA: TGTGCCAGCAGTTTGGGACACCCTAATCAGCCCCAGCATTTT. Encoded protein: CASSLGHPNQPQHF.

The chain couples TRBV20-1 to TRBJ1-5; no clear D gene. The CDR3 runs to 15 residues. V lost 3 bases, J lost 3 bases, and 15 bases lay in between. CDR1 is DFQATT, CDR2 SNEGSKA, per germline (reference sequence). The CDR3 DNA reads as TGCAGTGCTAGTTCGCTCCAGGTATACAATCAGCCCCAGCATTTT. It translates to CSASSLQVYNQPQHF.

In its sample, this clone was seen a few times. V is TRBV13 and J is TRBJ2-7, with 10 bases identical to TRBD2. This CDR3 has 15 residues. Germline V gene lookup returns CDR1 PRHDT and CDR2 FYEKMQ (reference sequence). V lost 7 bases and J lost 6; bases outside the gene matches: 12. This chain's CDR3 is CASTERGGRRTEQYF. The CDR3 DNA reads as TGTGCCAGCACCGAGCGGGGGGGCCGACGGACCGAGCAGTACTTC.

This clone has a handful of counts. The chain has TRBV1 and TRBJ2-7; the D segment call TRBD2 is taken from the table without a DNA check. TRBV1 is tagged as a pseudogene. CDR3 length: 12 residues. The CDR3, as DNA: TGCACCAGCCGGAGGAAGCTCTACGAGCAGTACTTC. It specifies CTSRRKLYEQYF.

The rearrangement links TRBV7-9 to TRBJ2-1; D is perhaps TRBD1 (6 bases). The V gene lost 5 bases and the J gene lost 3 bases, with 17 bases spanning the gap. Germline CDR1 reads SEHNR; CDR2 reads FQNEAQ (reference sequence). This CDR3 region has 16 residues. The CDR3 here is CASSRTTGFVYNEQFF. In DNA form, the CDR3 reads TGTGCCAGCAGCCGTACGACAGGCTTCGTCTACAATGAGCAGTTCTTC.

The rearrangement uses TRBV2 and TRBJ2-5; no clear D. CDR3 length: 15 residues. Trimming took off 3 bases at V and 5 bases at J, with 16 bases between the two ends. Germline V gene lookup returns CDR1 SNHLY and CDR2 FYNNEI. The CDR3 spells CASSEFVRSAETQYF. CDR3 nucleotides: TGTGCCAGCAGTGAGTTCGTTAGATCCGCCGAGACCCAGTACTTC. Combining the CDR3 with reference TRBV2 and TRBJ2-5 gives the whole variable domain EPEVTQTPSHQVTQMGQEVILRCVPISNHLYFYWYRQILGQKVEFLVSFYNNEISEKSEIFDDQFSVERPDGSNFTLKIRSTKLEDSAMYFCASSEFVRSAETQYFGPGTRLLVL.

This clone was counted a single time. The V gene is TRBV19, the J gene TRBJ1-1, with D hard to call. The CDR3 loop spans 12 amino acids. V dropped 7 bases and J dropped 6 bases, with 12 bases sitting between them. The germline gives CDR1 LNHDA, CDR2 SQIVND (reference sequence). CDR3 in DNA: TGTGCCAGTACCTTCGAAGGAGCTGAAGCTTTCTTT. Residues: CASTFEGAEAFF. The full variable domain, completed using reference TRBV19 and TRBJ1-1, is DGGITQSPKYLFRKEGQNVTLSCEQNLNHDAMYWYRQDPGQGLRLIYYSQIVNDFQKGDIAEGYSVSREKKESFPLTVTSAQKNPTAFYLCASTFEGAEAFFGQGTRLTVV.

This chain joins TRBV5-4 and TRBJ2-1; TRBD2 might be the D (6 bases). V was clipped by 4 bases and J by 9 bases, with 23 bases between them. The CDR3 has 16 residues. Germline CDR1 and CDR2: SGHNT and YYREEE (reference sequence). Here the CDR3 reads CASSPIADPPLREQFF. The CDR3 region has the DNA TGTGCCAGCAGCCCAATAGCGGACCCGCCATTACGTGAGCAGTTCTTC.

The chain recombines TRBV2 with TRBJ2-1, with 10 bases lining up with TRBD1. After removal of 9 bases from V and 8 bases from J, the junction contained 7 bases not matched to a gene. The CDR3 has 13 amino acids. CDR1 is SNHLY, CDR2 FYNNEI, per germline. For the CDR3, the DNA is TGTGCCAGAAGACAGACAGGGGGCGATGAGCAGTTCTTC. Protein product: CARRQTGGDEQFF.

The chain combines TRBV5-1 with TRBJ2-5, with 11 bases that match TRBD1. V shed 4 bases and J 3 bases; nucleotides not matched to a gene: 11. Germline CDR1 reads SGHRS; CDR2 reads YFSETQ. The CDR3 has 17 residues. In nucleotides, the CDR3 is TGCGCCAGCAGCCATCCGGGAGGGACAGGGGGTAAAGAGACCCAGTACTTC. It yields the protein CASSHPGGTGGKETQYF.

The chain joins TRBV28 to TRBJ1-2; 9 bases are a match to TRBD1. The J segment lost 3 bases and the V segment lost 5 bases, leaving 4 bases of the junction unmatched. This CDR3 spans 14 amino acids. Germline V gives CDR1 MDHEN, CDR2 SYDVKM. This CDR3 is CASSEGQGYYGYTF. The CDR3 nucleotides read TGTGCCAGCAGTGAAGGACAGGGGTACTATGGCTACACCTTC.

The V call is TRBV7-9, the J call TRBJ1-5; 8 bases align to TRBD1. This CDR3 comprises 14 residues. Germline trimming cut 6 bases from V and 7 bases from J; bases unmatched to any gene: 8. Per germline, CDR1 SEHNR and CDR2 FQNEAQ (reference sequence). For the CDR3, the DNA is TGTGCCAGCAGTTCTGGACAGGGCCGACAGCCCCAGCATTTT. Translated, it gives CASSSGQGRQPQHF.